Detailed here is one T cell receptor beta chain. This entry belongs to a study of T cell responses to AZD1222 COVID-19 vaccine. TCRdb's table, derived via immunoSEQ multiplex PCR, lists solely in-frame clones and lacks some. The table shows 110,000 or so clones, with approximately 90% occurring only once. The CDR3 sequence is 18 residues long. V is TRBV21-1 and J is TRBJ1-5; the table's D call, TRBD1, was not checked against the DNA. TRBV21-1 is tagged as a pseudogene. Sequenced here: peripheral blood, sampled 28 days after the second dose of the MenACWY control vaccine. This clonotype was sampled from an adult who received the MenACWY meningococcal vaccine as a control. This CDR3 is CASSKSGTGIHSNQPQHF. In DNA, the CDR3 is TGTGCCAGCAGCAAATCCGGGACAGGGATACATAGCAATCAGCCCCAGCATTTT.